The entry that follows covers one T cell receptor beta chain sequence. Antigen specificity is unknown. There are 14 residues in the CDR3. Trimming cost V 6 bases and J 0 bases, with 9 bases left between them. Looked up from germline, CDR1 is MNHEY and CDR2 is SMNVEV (reference sequence). This entry comes from a study of T cell repertoires in cytomegalovirus infection. TCRdb ran MiXCR on the reads and lists one entry per CDR3 protein. The sample shows around 200,000 distinct CDR3 sequences, roughly 34% of them seen only once. This chain uses TRBV27 with TRBJ2-1; no firm D call. This TCR was sampled from a human donor in good health (CMV status not recorded). Some clones in this sample may be carry-over from other donors' samples. This sample comprised CD8+ T cells from cultured PBMCs, obtained from culture after CMV antigen stimulation. The CDR3 here is CASRDGSSYNEQFF. The CDR3 DNA follows: TGTGCCAGCAGGGACGGTAGCTCCTACAATGAGCAGTTCTTC.